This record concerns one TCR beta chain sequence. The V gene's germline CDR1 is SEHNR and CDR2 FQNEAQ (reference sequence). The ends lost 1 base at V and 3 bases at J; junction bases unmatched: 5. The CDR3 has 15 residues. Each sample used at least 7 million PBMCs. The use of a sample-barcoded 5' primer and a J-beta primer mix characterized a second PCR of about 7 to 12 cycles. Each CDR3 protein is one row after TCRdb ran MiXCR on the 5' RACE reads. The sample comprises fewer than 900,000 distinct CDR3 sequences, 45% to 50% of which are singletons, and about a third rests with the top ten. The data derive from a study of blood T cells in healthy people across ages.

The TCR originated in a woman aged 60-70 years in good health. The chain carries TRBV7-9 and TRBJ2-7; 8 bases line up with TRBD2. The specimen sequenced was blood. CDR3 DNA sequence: TGTGCCAGCAGCTTAGATCTAGCGGGCCACTACGAGCAGTACTTC. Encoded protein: CASSLDLAGHYEQYF.